This is a list of T cell receptor beta chains from one sample in a study of memory CD4+ T cells and cytomegalovirus serostatus. Repertoires were generated with immunoSEQ multiplex PCR, while TCRdb's copy carries only in-frame clones and drops some. The sample yields 40,000 to 50,000 clones, roughly four fifths seen once. The sequencing input was memory CD4+ T cells from blood. These receptors were taken from an adult in good health and CMV-seropositive. Both conserved end residues are part of each CDR3.

J gene	V gene	CDR3 protein
TRBJ1-2	TRBV11-1	CASSPDRGSGYTF
TRBJ1-4	TRBV7-9	CASSLLGGSNEKLFF
TRBJ1-1	TRBV10-3	CAISERGGEGYTEAFF
TRBJ2-2	TRBV2	CASRPGQGRTGELFF
TRBJ1-6	TRBV11-2	CASTTGVYNSPLHF
TRBJ2-1	TRBV6-5	CASGGGRYDNEQFF
TRBJ1-1	TRBV5-4	CASSSGQGATEAFF
TRBJ1-2	TRBV2	CASSYGGFNYGYTF
TRBJ1-2	TRBV28	CASSFGDRVNYGYTF
TRBJ1-2	TRBV2	CASSEQGFGGYTF
TRBJ2-7	TRBV5-1	CASSQDGTYEQYF
TRBJ2-6	TRBV7-9	CASSLKAGANVLTF
TRBJ1-5	TRBV7-2	CASSLSGSGRPQHF
TRBJ2-7	TRBV4-2	CASSQEPAEGYEQYF
TRBJ1-6	TRBV7-9	CASSLSGRGSPLHF
TRBJ2-1	TRBV11-3	CASSRPTSGGAGEQFF
TRBJ1-5	TRBV19	CASREQQGYQPQHF
TRBJ1-1	TRBV4-2	CASSPRPLGQLNTEAFF
TRBJ2-1	TRBV5-1	CASSPGSLSYNEQFF
TRBJ1-1	TRBV29-1	CSVVTFDTEAFF
TRBJ1-2	TRBV4-2	CASSQDGENYGYTF
TRBJ2-5	TRBV6-5	CASRYHDRGETQYF
TRBJ1-2	TRBV19	CASSPQGFYGYTF
TRBJ2-7	TRBV6-1	CASSEAQAQSYEQYF
TRBJ2-5	TRBV28	CASSGQTPGTRRETQYF
TRBJ1-1	TRBV7-2	CASSLGRRRMGEAFF
TRBJ1-6	TRBV10-3	CAISESLGRYNSPLHF